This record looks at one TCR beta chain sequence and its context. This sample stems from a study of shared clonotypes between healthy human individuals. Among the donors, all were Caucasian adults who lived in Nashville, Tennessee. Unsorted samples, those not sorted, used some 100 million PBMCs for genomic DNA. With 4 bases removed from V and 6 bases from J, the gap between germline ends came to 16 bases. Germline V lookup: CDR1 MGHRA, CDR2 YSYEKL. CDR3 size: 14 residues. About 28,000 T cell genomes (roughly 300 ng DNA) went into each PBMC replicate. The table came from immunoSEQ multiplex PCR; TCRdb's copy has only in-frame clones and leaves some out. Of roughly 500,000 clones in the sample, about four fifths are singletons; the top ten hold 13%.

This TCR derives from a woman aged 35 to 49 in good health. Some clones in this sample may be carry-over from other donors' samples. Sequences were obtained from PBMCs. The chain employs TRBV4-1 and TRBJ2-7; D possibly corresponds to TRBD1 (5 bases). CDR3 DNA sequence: TGCGCCAGCAGCCCGCAGGGATACCTAAGCGAGCAGTACTTC. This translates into CASSPQGYLSEQYF.